These 19 T cell receptor beta chains originate from one sample sequenced in a study of cytomegalovirus exposure and HLA in healthy donors. The PCR employed 60 Vbeta primers together with 13 Jbeta primers. Data came from immunoSEQ multiplex PCR; TCRdb stores just in-frame clones and leaves some out. The sample carries around 65,000 clones, roughly two thirds recorded once. Sequenced material: PBMCs. The source is a man aged 40-55 years in good health and CMV-seropositive.

This sequence joins TRBV27 and TRBJ1-6; the D is unclear. Deletions cut 0 bases from V and 1 base from J, with 7 bases between. This CDR3 region has 16 residues. Germline V gives CDR1 MNHEY, CDR2 SMNVEV (reference sequence). CDR3 nucleotides: TGTGCCAGCAGTTTATCGGCAGGATCCTATAATTCACCCCTCCACTTT. It specifies CASSLSAGSYNSPLHF.

The V gene is TRBV7-2, the J gene TRBJ1-3, with D perhaps matching TRBD1 (5 bases). The germline gives CDR1 SGHTA, CDR2 FQGNSA. The CDR3 spans 15 residues. V lost 4 bases and J 2 bases, leaving 12 bases between the germline ends. The CDR3 sequence is CASSWQGDPGNTIYF. The CDR3 DNA reads TGTGCCAGCAGCTGGCAGGGCGACCCTGGAAACACCATATATTTT.

This sequence joins TRBV6-5 and TRBJ1-4, with 9 bases identical to TRBD1. Trimming cost V 5 bases and J 7 bases; bases outside gene matches: 5. The CDR3 has 14 residues. CDR1 is MNHEY and CDR2 is SVGAGI in the germline V gene. Written as DNA, the CDR3 is TGTGCCAGCAGTCCGGGACAGGGAGGTGAAAAACTGTTTTTT. As protein: CASSPGQGGEKLFF.

The gene calls are TRBV19 and TRBJ2-7, with a possible D match to TRBD2 (6 bases). Trimming stripped 10 bases from V and 2 bases from J, with 12 bases between. Per the germline V gene, CDR1 is LNHDA and CDR2 is SQIVND (reference sequence). The CDR3 is 12 amino acids. CDR3 coding DNA: TGTGCCACCCGGGACTTTACCTACGAGCAGTACTTC. Amino acid sequence: CATRDFTYEQYF.

This sequence joins TRBV5-1 and TRBJ2-1, with TRBD2 matching 7 bases. This CDR3 region has 15 residues. The V segment lost 3 bases and the J segment 3 bases; nucleotides outside the gene matches: 6. CDR1 and CDR2 from the germline V gene are SGHRS and YFSETQ. The CDR3 region has the DNA TGCGCCAGCAGCTCTCTAGGACTAGACTACAATGAGCAGTTCTTC. It translates to CASSSLGLDYNEQFF.

The CDR3 nucleotides read TGCGCCAGCAGCTCCAGGACAAAGAACACTGAAGCTTTCTTT. Translation gives CASSSRTKNTEAFF. The chain recombines TRBV5-1 with TRBJ1-1; weak D call: TRBD1 (5 bases). Trimming removed 3 bases from V and 1 base from J, with 10 bases in between. The CDR3 spans 14 residues. Germline V CDR1 and CDR2: SGHRS, YFSETQ.

The table lists this clone with a few counts. The chain employs TRBV6-5 and TRBJ1-1; TRBD1 might be the D (5 bases). From germline, CDR1 is MNHEY and CDR2 SVGAGI. The CDR3 consists of 13 residues. V lost 6 bases, J lost 0 bases, and 8 bases lay in between. In nucleotides, the CDR3 is TGTGCCAGCAGATCGGGGGTGAACACTGAAGCTTTCTTT. This translates into CASRSGVNTEAFF.

As DNA, the CDR3 is TGTGCCAGCAGTGATGACAGGTGGAAGGGCTACACCTTC. Protein product: CASSDDRWKGYTF. J is TRBJ1-2 and V is TRBV2, with TRBD1 as a possible D gene (6 bases). Germline V gene lookup returns CDR1 SNHLY and CDR2 FYNNEI. V lost 3 bases, J lost 8 bases, and 13 bases lay in between. CDR3 length: 13 amino acids.

CDR3 DNA: TGTGCCAGCTCACCTGGCGGGGGCGCCTCGTACGAGCAGTACTTC. Protein: CASSPGGGASYEQYF. The V and J genes are TRBV18 and TRBJ2-7; perhaps TRBD2 as D (7 bases). Germline CDR1 reads KGHSH; CDR2 reads LQKENI. V lost 3 bases to trimming and J lost 4 bases, with 16 bases between them. The CDR3 covers 15 residues.

This clone was counted only a few times. The DNA of the CDR3 is TGTGCCAGCAGCCCCACGGGACTAGGCCACAATGAGCAGTTCTTC. It specifies CASSPTGLGHNEQFF. The rearrangement uses TRBV9 and TRBJ2-1, with TRBD2 matching over 8 bases. V shed 4 bases, J shed 5 bases, and the junction held 8 bases outside the gene matches. The CDR3 runs to 15 residues. The germline gives CDR1 SGDLS, CDR2 YYNGEE.

V and J are TRBV10-3 and TRBJ2-7; 10 bases fit TRBD1. Looked up from germline, CDR1 is ENHRY and CDR2 is SYGVKD. Germline trimming cut 6 bases from V and 2 bases from J; bases unmatched to any gene: 4. The CDR3 is made up of 14 amino acids. CDR3 sequence: CAISPGTGAYEQYF. The CDR3 DNA reads TGTGCCATCAGCCCCGGGACAGGGGCCTACGAGCAGTACTTC.

The J gene is TRBJ2-5, the V gene TRBV11-3; possibly TRBD1 for D (5 bases). This CDR3 has 13 amino acids. Germline V gene sequence: CDR1 SGHNT, CDR2 YENEEA. V was clipped by 2 bases and J by 4 bases, with 8 bases between them. CDR3 in amino acids: CASSLHRLETQYF. The CDR3 DNA reads TGTGCCAGCAGCTTACACAGGCTAGAGACCCAGTACTTC.

With respect to this clone: Given the absence of the conserved phenylalanine or tryptophan at the CDR3 end, a read error is likely. The V call is TRBV15, the J call TRBJ1-5, with 10 bases identical to TRBD1. The CDR3 has 15 amino acids. Germline lookup yields CDR1 LNHNV and CDR2 YYDKDF (reference sequence). V shed 5 bases, J shed 3 bases, and the junction held 4 bases outside the gene matches. The CDR3 is CATSRDRGVNQPQHL. The DNA for the CDR3 is TGTGCCACCAGCCGGGACAGGGGAGTCAATCAGCCCCAGCATCTT.

The chain recombines TRBV10-3 with TRBJ1-1; D is possibly TRBD1 (5 bases). Germline CDR1 is ENHRY and CDR2 is SYGVKD. Trimming took 3 bases from V and 3 from J, leaving 14 bases between them. This CDR3 region has 15 residues. CDR3 nucleotides: TGTGCCATCAGTGATCGGCCAGGGCAGGACACTGAAGCTTTCTTT. Translating gives CAISDRPGQDTEAFF.

This clone was seen a handful of times. One junction end does not reproduce the germline sequence, and a read error may be involved. The chain has TRBV7-9 and TRBJ1-1; maybe TRBD1 (6 bases). CDR1 is SEHNR, CDR2 FQNEAQ, per germline (reference sequence). This CDR3 has 12 residues. This chain's CDR3 is CSSSSRDTKAFF. The CDR3 DNA reads TGTTCCAGCAGCTCCCGGGACACCAAAGCTTTCTTT. The full variable domain, rest sourced from reference TRBV7-9 and TRBJ1-1, is DTGVSQNPRHKITKRGQNVTFRCDPISEHNRLYWYRQTLGQGPEFLTYFQNEAQLEKSRLLSDRFSAERPKGSFSTLEIQRTEQGDSAMYLCSSSSRDTKAFFGQGTRLTVV.

The chain couples TRBV5-1 to TRBJ2-1, with TRBD2 matching over 8 bases. Germline assignment: CDR1 SGHRS and CDR2 YFSETQ. Germline trimming cut 4 bases from V and 0 bases from J; bases unmatched to any gene: 3. There are 15 residues in the CDR3. CDR3 nucleotides: TGCGCCAGCAGCGTGAGCGGGAGCTCCTACAATGAGCAGTTCTTC. It translates to CASSVSGSSYNEQFF.

CDR3 in DNA: TGTGCCAGCAGCTCCTGGGGGGCTAGCGGAGCTAGCACAGATACGCAGTATTTT. Its protein product is CASSSWGASGASTDTQYF. The gene calls are TRBV7-2 and TRBJ2-3, with D perhaps TRBD2 (7 bases). The CDR3 is made up of 18 amino acids. Germline V gives CDR1 SGHTA, CDR2 FQGNSA. The V and J ends lost 4 bases and 0 bases respectively, with 20 bases between them. The full variable domain, completed using reference TRBV7-2 and TRBJ2-3, is GAGVSQSPSNKVTEKGKDVELRCDPISGHTALYWYRQSLGQGLEFLIYFQGNSAPDKSGLPSDRFSAERTGGSVSTLTIQRTQQEDSAVYLCASSSWGASGASTDTQYFGPGTRLTVL.

The gene calls are TRBV11-2 and TRBJ2-7, with D perhaps TRBD2 (6 bases). With 1 base removed from V and 7 bases from J, the gap between germline ends came to 11 bases. The length of the CDR3 is 13 residues. Germline CDR1 reads SGHAT; CDR2 reads FQNNGV. The CDR3, as DNA: TGTGCCAGCAGCTTAGCCCTAGCGAGAGAGCAGTACTTC. It translates to CASSLALAREQYF.

In this sample, this clone turned up once. This sequence joins TRBV5-6 and TRBJ2-3; the match to TRBD2 covers 8 bases. With V trimmed by 5 bases and J by 5 bases, 13 bases remained unmatched. The germline V gene has CDR1 SGHDT and CDR2 YYEEEE. The CDR3 runs 16 residues. The CDR3 region has the DNA TGTGCCAGCAGTAATATGCAGCGGGAGCGAATAGATACGCAGTATTTT. Translated: CASSNMQRERIDTQYF.